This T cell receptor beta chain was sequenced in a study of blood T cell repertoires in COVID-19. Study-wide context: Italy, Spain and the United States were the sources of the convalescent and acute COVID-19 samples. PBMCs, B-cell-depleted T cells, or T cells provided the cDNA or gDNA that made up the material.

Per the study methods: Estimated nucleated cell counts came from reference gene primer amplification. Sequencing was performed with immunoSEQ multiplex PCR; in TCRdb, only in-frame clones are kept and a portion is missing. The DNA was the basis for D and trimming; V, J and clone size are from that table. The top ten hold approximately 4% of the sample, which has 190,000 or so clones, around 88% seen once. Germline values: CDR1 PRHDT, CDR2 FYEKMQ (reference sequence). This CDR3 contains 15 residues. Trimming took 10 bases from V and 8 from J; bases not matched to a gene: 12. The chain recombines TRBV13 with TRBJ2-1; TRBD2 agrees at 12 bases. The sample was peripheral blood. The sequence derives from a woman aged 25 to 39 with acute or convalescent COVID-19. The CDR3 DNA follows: TGTGCCACAAGAGGGGCTAGCGGGAGGGTCGATGAGCAGTTCTTC. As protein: CATRGASGRVDEQFF.